These 12 T cell receptor beta chains came from one sample sequenced in a study of blood T cell repertoires in COVID-19. The assay was immunoSEQ multiplex PCR, and TCRdb's table has in-frame clones only and misses some. This table has 260,000 or so clones, approximately 87% appearing once. Material for sequencing was peripheral blood. The source is a human donor in a cohort sampled during active COVID-19.

V is TRBV6-1 and J is TRBJ2-2; TRBD2 aligns across 10 bases. CDR1 is MNHNS, CDR2 SASEGT, per germline. Trimming took 7 bases from V and 6 from J; bases not matched to a gene: 8. CDR3 length equals 15 residues. Written as DNA, the CDR3 is TGTGCCAGCACCCCCGGGCTAGCGGGGGCCGGGGAGCTGTTTTTT. It codes for CASTPGLAGAGELFF.

This clone was found a few times. The chain joins TRBV3-1 (or the pseudogene TRBV3-2) to TRBJ1-5, with D unclear. V lost 0 bases, J lost 4 bases, and 10 bases lay in between. The CDR3 runs to 15 residues. Germline CDR1 is LGHDT and CDR2 is YNNKEL (reference sequence). CDR3 residues: CASSQDTLRNQPQHF. Here the CDR3 DNA reads TGTGCCAGCAGCCAAGATACCCTGAGGAATCAGCCCCAGCATTTT.

This clone was found a few times. The J gene is TRBJ1-4, the V gene TRBV6-5, with 7 nucleotides matching TRBD1. Germline-derived CDR1 and CDR2 are MNHEY and SVGAGI. V trimming: 8 bases; J trimming: 8 bases; junction bases outside the gene matches: 14. The CDR3 length is 15 residues. CDR3: CASAALVRGREKLFF. CDR3 DNA: TGTGCCAGCGCCGCCCTGGTGAGGGGGCGCGAAAAACTGTTTTTT.

This CDR3 is CASSIAPGGYNEQFF. The CDR3 bases are TGTGCCAGTAGTATAGCCCCAGGGGGATACAATGAGCAGTTCTTC. The chain carries TRBV19 and TRBJ2-1, with 7 positions matching TRBD1. V lost 1 base and J lost 4; bases outside the gene matches: 4. Looked up from germline, CDR1 is LNHDA and CDR2 is SQIVND (reference sequence). The CDR3 runs to 15 residues.

The V and J genes are TRBV19 and TRBJ1-5; D ambiguous. This CDR3 has 13 amino acids. Per the germline V gene, CDR1 is LNHDA and CDR2 is SQIVND (reference sequence). Trimming removed 2 bases at V and 7 bases at J, with 9 bases between. CDR3 sequence: CASSISRGQPQHF. In nucleotides, the CDR3 is TGTGCCAGTAGTATATCGCGGGGACAGCCCCAGCATTTT. Complete variable domain (other parts from reference TRBV19 and TRBJ1-5): DGGITQSPKYLFRKEGQNVTLSCEQNLNHDAMYWYRQDPGQGLRLIYYSQIVNDFQKGDIAEGYSVSREKKESFPLTVTSAQKNPTAFYLCASSISRGQPQHFGDGTRLSIL.

The V and J genes are TRBV28 and TRBJ1-1; 11 bases match TRBD1. V shed 2 bases and J 11 bases; nucleotides not matched to a gene: 10. Germline CDR1 MDHEN, CDR2 SYDVKM. The CDR3 spans 15 residues. This chain's CDR3 is CASSLTGQGALRAFF. The CDR3 coding sequence is TGTGCCAGCAGTTTAACTGGACAGGGGGCTCTTAGGGCTTTCTTT.

The J gene is TRBJ1-5, the V gene TRBV6-2 or TRBV6-3; weak D call: TRBD1 (5 bases). This CDR3 has 15 amino acids. The germline CDR1 and CDR2 sequences are MNHEY and SVGEGT. V was pared by 4 bases and J by 2 bases, with 12 bases between. The CDR3 is CASSFPGLGNQPQHF. The CDR3 nucleotides read TGTGCCAGCAGTTTCCCGGGACTCGGCAATCAGCCCCAGCATTTT.

The J gene is TRBJ1-2, the V gene TRBV10-3; 11 nucleotides match TRBD1. The junction had 8 bases not matched to a gene; V was cut back by 0 bases and J by 5 bases. The CDR3 is made up of 17 amino acids. The V gene's germline CDR1 is ENHRY and CDR2 SYGVKD. The CDR3 DNA is TGTGCCATCAGTGAGTCAGGGACAGGGGGGCCTAGGTATGGCTACACCTTC. The encoded protein is CAISESGTGGPRYGYTF.

The genes are TRBV6-5 and TRBJ1-5; D is unclear. Between the trimmed V and J ends, which lost 4 bases and 2 bases, there was a span of 9 bases. CDR1 and CDR2 (germline): MNHEY, SVGAGI. The CDR3 extends over 14 amino acids. The CDR3 here is CASSFRRGNQPQHF. The CDR3 DNA sequence: TGTGCCAGCAGTTTTAGGAGGGGCAATCAGCCCCAGCATTTT.

The J gene is TRBJ1-2, the V gene TRBV19; TRBD1 matches 8 bases. The ends lost 6 bases at V and 7 bases at J; junction bases unmatched: 7. From germline, CDR1 is LNHDA and CDR2 SQIVND (reference sequence). The CDR3 sequence is 13 residues long. The chain's CDR3 is CASSPSGGRGYTF. In DNA, the CDR3 is TGTGCCAGTAGCCCCTCAGGGGGCCGTGGCTACACCTTC.

The rearrangement links TRBV9 to TRBJ2-2; TRBD2 matches at 11 bases. V lost 2 bases to trimming and J lost 2 bases; unmatched junction nucleotides: 5. Germline V gives CDR1 SGDLS, CDR2 YYNGEE. The CDR3 runs to 17 residues. Here the CDR3 reads CASSVLAGGSNTGELFF. The CDR3 DNA sequence: TGTGCCAGCAGCGTGCTAGCGGGAGGATCTAACACCGGGGAGCTGTTTTTT.

The V call is TRBV5-6, the J call TRBJ2-3; possibly TRBD1 for D (5 bases). Deletions cut 5 bases from V and 2 bases from J, with 15 bases between. Germline assignment: CDR1 SGHDT and CDR2 YYEEEE. The CDR3 extends over 15 amino acids. CDR3 region: CASRKIDRLTDTQYF. CDR3 coding DNA: TGTGCCAGCAGAAAAATTGACAGACTCACAGATACGCAGTATTTT. Based on the CDR3 plus reference TRBV5-6 and TRBJ2-3, the full variable domain is DAGVTQSPTHLIKTRGQQVTLRCSPKSGHDTVSWYQQALGQGPQFIFQYYEEEERQRGNFPDRFSGHQFPNYSSELNVNALLLGDSALYLCASRKIDRLTDTQYFGPGTRLTVL.